What follows are 14 T cell receptor beta chains derived from one specimen sequenced in a study of blood T cell repertoires in COVID-19. The assay was immunoSEQ multiplex PCR, and TCRdb's table has in-frame clones only and misses some. The sample shows 250,000 or so clones, around 81% of them seen only once. Sequences were obtained from peripheral blood. The source is a man aged 25-40 years who had recovered from COVID-19.

The chain employs TRBV20-1 and TRBJ2-5; TRBD2 might be the D (6 bases). Trimming shortened V by 3 bases and J by 5 bases, and 16 bases separated the two germline ends. The CDR3 loop spans 14 amino acids. Germline values: CDR1 DFQATT, CDR2 SNEGSKA (reference sequence). The CDR3 protein is CSASSGEEGETQYF. The DNA of the CDR3 is TGCAGTGCTAGTTCGGGGGAGGAGGGGGAGACCCAGTACTTC.

The genes are TRBV19 and TRBJ1-5, with D possibly matching TRBD1 (5 bases). The V end was cut by 4 bases, the J end by 7 bases, with 20 bases between. Looked up from germline, CDR1 is LNHDA and CDR2 is SQIVND (reference sequence). This CDR3 contains 16 residues. In DNA form, the CDR3 reads TGTGCCAGTAGTACCACAACAGGATTAAACGGCCAGCCCCAGCATTTT. Amino acids: CASSTTTGLNGQPQHF.

The chain recombines TRBV2 with TRBJ1-2; 8 bases are a match to TRBD1. CDR3 length: 18 amino acids. The germline CDR1 and CDR2 sequences are SNHLY and FYNNEI. Trimming took 7 bases from V and 3 from J; bases not matched to a gene: 19. The CDR3 loop is CASTRWPDRASGHYGYTF. The CDR3 DNA reads as TGTGCCAGCACCCGGTGGCCGGACAGGGCGTCGGGTCACTATGGCTACACCTTC. Complete variable domain (other parts from reference TRBV2 and TRBJ1-2): EPEVTQTPSHQVTQMGQEVILRCVPISNHLYFYWYRQILGQKVEFLVSFYNNEISEKSEIFDDQFSVERPDGSNFTLKIRSTKLEDSAMYFCASTRWPDRASGHYGYTFGSGTRLTVV.

The J gene is TRBJ2-3, the V gene TRBV7-8; 8 bases line up with TRBD1. CDR1 SGHVS and CDR2 FQNEAQ come from the germline V gene. V lost 4 bases to trimming and J lost 4 bases; unmatched junction nucleotides: 16. The CDR3 has 18 amino acids. The CDR3 bases are TGTGCCAGCAGCTCGCGGGGTACAGGGGGTTTGTTGTCAGATACGCAGTATTTT. Its protein is CASSSRGTGGLLSDTQYF.

The chain recombines TRBV6-5 with TRBJ2-1; D possibly corresponds to TRBD2 (6 bases). V was cut by 9 bases and J by 8 bases, with 20 bases left in between. CDR1 is MNHEY, CDR2 SVGAGI, per germline. CDR3 length equals 14 residues. CDR3 coding DNA: TGTGCCAGACCGAGGAGACTAGTTTTCGATGAGCAGTTCTTC. It yields the protein CARPRRLVFDEQFF.

This clone is a singleton in its sample. The chain uses TRBV5-4 and TRBJ1-3; weak D call: TRBD1 (5 bases). V was pared by 4 bases and J by 0 bases, with 17 bases between. The CDR3 covers 17 residues. Germline lookup yields CDR1 SGHNT and CDR2 YYREEE (reference sequence). The CDR3 bases are TGTGCCAGCAGCCTCGGCGGGACGCTGACCTCTGGAAACACCATATATTTT. It translates to CASSLGGTLTSGNTIYF.

The chain employs TRBV4-2 and TRBJ2-2; TRBD1 might be the D (5 bases). Trimming stripped 0 bases from V and 0 bases from J, with 14 bases between. This CDR3 is 18 amino acids long. Per the germline V gene, CDR1 is LGHNA and CDR2 is YNFKEQ. CDR3 nucleotides: TGTGCCAGCAGCCAAGATCTCTCCAGGGCCTCGAACACCGGGGAGCTGTTTTTT. It specifies CASSQDLSRASNTGELFF.

The gene calls are TRBV7-9 and TRBJ2-1, with TRBD1 identical over 8 bases. This CDR3 contains 14 residues. The V gene end was trimmed by 6 bases and the J gene end by 6 bases; junction bases not matched to a gene: 7. Per the germline V gene, CDR1 is SEHNR and CDR2 is FQNEAQ (reference sequence). The CDR3 loop is CASSQGAVGNEQFF. The DNA of the CDR3 is TGTGCCAGCAGTCAGGGGGCGGTGGGCAATGAGCAGTTCTTC.

CDR3 nucleotides: TGCAGCGTTGTTGAGGGCACAGTACATAATCAGCCCCAGCATTTT. Translated, it gives CSVVEGTVHNQPQHF. The chain links TRBV29-1 to TRBJ1-5, with unresolved D. The CDR3 is 15 residues long. In germline, CDR1 is SQVTM, CDR2 ANQGSEA. Between the trimmed V and J ends, which lost 4 bases and 4 bases, there was a span of 17 bases.

The chain links TRBV5-1 to TRBJ1-2; D not certain. CDR1 SGHRS and CDR2 YFSETQ come from the germline V gene. V shed 3 bases and J shed 7 bases, with 10 bases lying between them. The CDR3 totals 12 residues. The CDR3, as DNA: TGCGCCAGCAGCTCAGATTTTTTTGGCTACACCTTC. As protein: CASSSDFFGYTF.

This rearrangement joins TRBV2 to TRBJ1-5, with D perhaps matching TRBD1 (5 bases). This CDR3 region has 16 residues. Germline V gives CDR1 SNHLY, CDR2 FYNNEI. V was shortened by 6 bases and J by 4 bases, with 19 bases between the two germline ends. CDR3 sequence: CASRGRARVLNQPQHF. CDR3 nucleotides: TGTGCCAGCAGGGGAAGAGCCAGGGTGCTTAATCAGCCCCAGCATTTT.

This rearrangement joins TRBV7-6 to TRBJ2-5; 9 positions match TRBD2. CDR1 is SGHVS and CDR2 is FNYEAQ in the germline V gene. The CDR3 is made up of 15 amino acids. Germline trimming cut 1 base from V and 2 bases from J; bases unmatched to any gene: 2. CDR3 DNA sequence: TGTGCCAGCAGCTTAGGAACTAGCGGGCAAGAGACCCAGTACTTC. This translates into CASSLGTSGQETQYF.

The chain is built from TRBV7-8 and TRBJ2-1; TRBD2 matches 7 bases. Losses at the gene ends were 5 bases for V and 8 bases for J; bases not matched to a gene: 27. This CDR3 has 20 residues. Germline V gives CDR1 SGHVS, CDR2 FQNEAQ. The CDR3 here is CASSVTRDYQRGYTGDEQFF. CDR3 DNA sequence: TGTGCCAGCAGCGTCACCCGGGACTATCAAAGGGGATATACAGGCGATGAGCAGTTCTTC. The variable domain in full, with the rest retrieved from reference TRBV7-8 and TRBJ2-1, is GAGVSQSPRYKVAKRGQDVALRCDPISGHVSLFWYQQALGQGPEFLTYFQNEAQLDKSGLPSDRFFAERPEGSVSTLKIQRTQQEDSAVYLCASSVTRDYQRGYTGDEQFFGPGTRLTVL.

The chain joins TRBV5-1 to TRBJ1-1; maybe TRBD1 (5 bases). The V end lost 6 bases, the J end lost 8 bases, and 17 bases lay between the germline ends. The CDR3 length is 13 residues. Germline V gives CDR1 SGHRS, CDR2 YFSETQ. CDR3 coding DNA: TGCGCCAGCACCATCAAAGGGGCGGAGGAAGCTTTCTTT. Its translation: CASTIKGAEEAFF.